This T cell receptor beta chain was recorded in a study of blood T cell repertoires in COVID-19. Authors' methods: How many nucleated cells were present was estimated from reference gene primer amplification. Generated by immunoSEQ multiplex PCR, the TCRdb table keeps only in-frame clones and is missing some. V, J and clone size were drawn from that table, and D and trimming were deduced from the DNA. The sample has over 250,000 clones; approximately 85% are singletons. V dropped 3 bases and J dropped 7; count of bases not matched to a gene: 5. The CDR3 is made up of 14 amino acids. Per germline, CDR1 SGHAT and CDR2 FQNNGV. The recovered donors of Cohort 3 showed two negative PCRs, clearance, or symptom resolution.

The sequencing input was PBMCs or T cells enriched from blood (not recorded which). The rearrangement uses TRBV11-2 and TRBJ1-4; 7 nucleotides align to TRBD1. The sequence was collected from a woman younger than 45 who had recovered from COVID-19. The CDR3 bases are TGTGCCAGCAGCTTGCAGGGGGGTTTTGAAAAACTGTTTTTT. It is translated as CASSLQGGFEKLFF.